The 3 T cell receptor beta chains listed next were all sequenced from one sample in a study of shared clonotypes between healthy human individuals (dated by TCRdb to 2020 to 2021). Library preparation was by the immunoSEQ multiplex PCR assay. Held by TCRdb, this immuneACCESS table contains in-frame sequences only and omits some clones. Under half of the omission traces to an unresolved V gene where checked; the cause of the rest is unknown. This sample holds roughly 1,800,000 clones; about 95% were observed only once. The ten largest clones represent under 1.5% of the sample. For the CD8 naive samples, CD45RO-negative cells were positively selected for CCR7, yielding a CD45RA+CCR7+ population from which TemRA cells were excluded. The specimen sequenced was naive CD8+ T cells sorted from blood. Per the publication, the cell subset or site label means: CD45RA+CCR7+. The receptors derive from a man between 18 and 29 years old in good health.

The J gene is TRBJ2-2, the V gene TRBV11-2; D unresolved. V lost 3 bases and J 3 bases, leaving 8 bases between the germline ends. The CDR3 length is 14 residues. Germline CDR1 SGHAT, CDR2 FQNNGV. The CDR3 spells CASSFDIYTGELFF. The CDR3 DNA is TGTGCCAGCAGCTTCGATATATACACCGGGGAGCTGTTTTTT.

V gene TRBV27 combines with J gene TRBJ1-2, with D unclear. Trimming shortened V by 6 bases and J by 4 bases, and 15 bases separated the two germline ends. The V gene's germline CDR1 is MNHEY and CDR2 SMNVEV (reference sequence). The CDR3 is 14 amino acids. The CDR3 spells CASSPRPGGYGYTF. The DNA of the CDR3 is TGTGCCAGCAGCCCGAGGCCTGGTGGCTATGGCTACACCTTC.

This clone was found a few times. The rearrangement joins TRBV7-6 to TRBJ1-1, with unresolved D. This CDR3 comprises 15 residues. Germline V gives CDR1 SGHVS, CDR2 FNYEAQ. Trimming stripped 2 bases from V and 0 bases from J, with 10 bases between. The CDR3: CASSLKDNMNTEAFF. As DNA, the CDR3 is TGTGCCAGCAGCTTAAAAGACAACATGAACACTGAAGCTTTCTTT. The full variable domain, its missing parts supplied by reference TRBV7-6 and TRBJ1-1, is GAGVSQSPRYKVTKRGQDVALRCDPISGHVSLYWYRQALGQGPEFLTYFNYEAQQDKSGLPNDRFSAERPEGSISTLTIQRTEQRDSAMYRCASSLKDNMNTEAFFGQGTRLTVV.